This T cell receptor (beta chain) originates from a study of T cell responses to AZD1222 COVID-19 vaccine. With regard to this clone: Its antigen is not identified.

Study-wide results and limits: The study sampled repertoires only after the peak T cell response. Clonal diversity was possibly underestimated, and the donors were mostly white British, with more females.

Generated by immunoSEQ multiplex PCR, the TCRdb table keeps only in-frame clones and is missing some. Counted here are 80,000 to 95,000 clones, just over 90% occurring once; the ten biggest clones make up approximately 5%. Germline CDR1 reads SNHLY; CDR2 reads FYNNEI. Trimming took off 7 bases at V and 7 bases at J, with 14 bases between the two ends. The CDR3 covers 12 residues. The sequence derives from an adult who received the AZD1222 COVID-19 vaccine. The gene calls are TRBV2 and TRBJ2-7; D gene unclear. The starting material was peripheral blood, obtained 28 days after the second AZD1222 dose. CDR3 DNA: TGTGCCAGCAAGATGGGCCTTCGGGAGCAGTACTTC. As protein: CASKMGLREQYF.